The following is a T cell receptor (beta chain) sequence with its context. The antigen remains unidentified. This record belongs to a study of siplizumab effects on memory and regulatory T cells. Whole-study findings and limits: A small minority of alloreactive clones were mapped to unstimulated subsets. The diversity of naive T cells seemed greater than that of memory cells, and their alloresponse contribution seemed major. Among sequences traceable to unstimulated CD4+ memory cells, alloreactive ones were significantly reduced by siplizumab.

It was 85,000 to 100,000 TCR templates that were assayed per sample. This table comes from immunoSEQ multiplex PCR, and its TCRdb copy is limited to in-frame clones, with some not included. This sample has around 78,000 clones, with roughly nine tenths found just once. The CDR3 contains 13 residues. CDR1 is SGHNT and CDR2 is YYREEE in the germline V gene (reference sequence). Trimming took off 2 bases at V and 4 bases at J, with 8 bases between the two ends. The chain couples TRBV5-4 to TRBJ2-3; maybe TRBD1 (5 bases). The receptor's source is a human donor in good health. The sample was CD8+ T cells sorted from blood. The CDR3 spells CASSFMGPDTQYF. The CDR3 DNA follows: TGTGCCAGCAGCTTCATGGGGCCAGATACGCAGTATTTT.